A single sample is the source of the 26 T cell receptor beta chains below, sequenced in a study of CD8 T cells in ankylosing spondylitis. TCRdb re-derived calls from the 5' RACE reads in MiXCR, one entry per CDR3 protein. The sample shows 350,000 or so distinct CDR3 sequences, roughly 15% of them seen only once. Source material: blood, either unsorted or a sorted T cell fraction (not recorded which). The source is a male donor with ankylosing spondylitis or in good health (not recorded which).

This clonotype occurred a few times. The rearrangement uses TRBV30 and TRBJ2-2; D gene ambiguous. Germline CDR1 is GTSNPN and CDR2 is SVGIG (reference sequence). The CDR3 sequence is 15 residues long. V was trimmed by 0 bases and J by 5 bases, leaving 13 bases between them. DNA of the CDR3: TGTGCCTGGAGTGTACGGATAGGGTCAACCGGGGAGCTGTTTTTT. Protein product: CAWSVRIGSTGELFF.

The rearrangement links TRBV6-1 to TRBJ2-1; D unresolved. The ends were cut back, 6 bases at V and 0 bases at J, with 9 bases in the middle. There are 14 residues in the CDR3. Looked up from germline, CDR1 is MNHNS and CDR2 is SASEGT. Here the CDR3 DNA reads TGTGCCAGCAGCGAGACGGTCTCCTACAATGAGCAGTTCTTC. This encodes CASSETVSYNEQFF.

A word on this clonotype: A much bigger clone sits one base away, suggesting this may be a read error. This sequence joins TRBV4-1 and TRBJ1-4, with D maybe TRBD1 (5 bases). Germline values: CDR1 MGHRA, CDR2 YSYEKL. The CDR3 is 15 residues long. V shed 0 bases and J shed 6 bases, with 11 bases lying between them. In DNA, the CDR3 is TGCGCCAGCAGCCAAGAATGGGACGGGTATGAAAAACTGTTTTTT. This gives the protein CASSQEWDGYEKLFF.

The table lists this clonotype with many counts. V and J are TRBV6-1 and TRBJ1-5, with D perhaps matching TRBD1 (5 bases). Germline CDR1 MNHNS, CDR2 SASEGT. The V gene lost 4 bases and the J gene lost 4 bases, with 8 bases spanning the gap. The length of the CDR3 is 13 residues. Written as DNA, the CDR3 is TGTGCCAGCAGTGTGAAGGGGAATCAGCCCCAGCATTTT. This encodes CASSVKGNQPQHF.

The chain recombines TRBV5-1 with TRBJ2-5; 11 nucleotides line up with TRBD2. The length of the CDR3 is 15 residues. CDR1 is SGHRS and CDR2 is YFSETQ in the germline V gene. J was trimmed by 2 bases and V by 2 bases; bases with no gene match: 2. CDR3 loop: CASSFGTSGQETQYF. Written as DNA, the CDR3 is TGCGCCAGCAGCTTTGGGACTAGCGGACAAGAGACCCAGTACTTC. The full variable domain, in which reference TRBV5-1 and TRBJ2-5 provide the parts outside the CDR3, is KAGVTQTPRYLIKTRGQQVTLSCSPISGHRSVSWYQQTPGQGLQFLFEYFSETQRNKGNFPGRFSGRQFSNSRSEMNVSTLELGDSALYLCASSFGTSGQETQYFGPGTRLLVL.

This clonotype came up a few times. The genes are TRBV5-6 and TRBJ2-3, with 7 bases matching TRBD1. Trimming at V came to 2 bases and at J to 4 bases, leaving 10 bases not matched to a gene. Germline V lookup: CDR1 SGHDT, CDR2 YYEEEE. The CDR3 covers 16 residues. The CDR3 DNA is TGTGCCAGCAGCTTCATTACGGCAGGGGGAGCAGATACGCAGTATTTT. This sequence encodes CASSFITAGGADTQYF.

In its sample, this clonotype was seen a few times. The J gene is TRBJ2-3, the V gene TRBV30; tentatively, D is TRBD2 (5 bases). The CDR3 is made up of 14 amino acids. V lost 2 bases and J lost 2, with 11 bases in between. Germline V gene lookup returns CDR1 GTSNPN and CDR2 SVGIG (reference sequence). The CDR3 DNA is TGTGCCTGGAGTAAAGCGGTCCACACAGATACGCAGTATTTT. Protein: CAWSKAVHTDTQYF.

This CDR3 is CAISTPPGTYNEQFF. CDR3 DNA: TGTGCCATCAGTACCCCCCCGGGCACCTACAATGAGCAGTTCTTC. This rearrangement joins TRBV10-3 to TRBJ2-1; D is ambiguous. The CDR3 sequence is 15 residues long. CDR1 and CDR2 from the germline V gene are ENHRY and SYGVKD. Trimming removed 5 bases from V and 2 bases from J, with 13 bases in between.

The chain has TRBV12-3 or TRBV12-4 and TRBJ2-7; D is perhaps TRBD2 (5 bases). V lost 6 bases to trimming and J lost 4 bases, with 13 bases between them. The CDR3 has 13 amino acids. The CDR3 DNA reads TGTGCCAGCAGGCGGACTGATTATTACGAGCAGTACTTC. This translates into CASRRTDYYEQYF.

This clonotype was counted only a few times. This chain uses TRBV4-1 with TRBJ1-5; unclear D gene. Germline V gene sequence: CDR1 MGHRA, CDR2 YSYEKL. This CDR3 contains 15 residues. V shed 0 bases and J shed 4 bases, with 10 bases lying between them. The CDR3 nucleotides read TGCGCCAGCAGCCAAGATGGATTTATGAATCAGCCCCAGCATTTT. Encoded protein: CASSQDGFMNQPQHF.

This clonotype has a count of ten or more. The rearrangement uses TRBV12-3 or TRBV12-4 and TRBJ1-5, with a weak D call TRBD1 (5 bases). The ends were cut back, 6 bases at V and 6 bases at J, with 12 bases in the middle. The CDR3 spans 13 residues. CDR3 amino acids: CASSLSRGQPQHF. The CDR3 DNA reads TGTGCCAGCAGCCTAAGTAGGGGTCAGCCCCAGCATTTT.

This clonotype was observed at least ten times. The J gene is TRBJ2-7, the V gene TRBV5-1, with 7 nucleotides matching TRBD2. Germline-derived CDR1 and CDR2 are SGHRS and YFSETQ. V shed 10 bases, J shed 0 bases, and the junction held 7 bases outside the gene matches. CDR3 length: 13 amino acids. The CDR3 here is CASSRESSYEQYF. As DNA, the CDR3 is TGCGCCTCCTCGCGGGAGAGCTCCTACGAGCAGTACTTC.

The V and J genes are TRBV7-2 and TRBJ2-7; 7 positions agree with TRBD2. The CDR3 spans 15 residues. Germline V gives CDR1 SGHTA, CDR2 FQGNSA. V gave up 5 bases and J gave up 1 base; unmatched junction bases: 8. The CDR3 protein is CASSPSPRGSYEQYF. CDR3 coding DNA: TGTGCCAGCAGCCCATCCCCGCGGGGGTCCTACGAGCAGTACTTC.

A few counts support this clonotype. This rearrangement joins TRBV12-3 or TRBV12-4 to TRBJ1-2; no clear D. The ends were cut back, 4 bases at V and 1 base at J, with 7 bases in the middle. The CDR3 is 13 residues long. The CDR3 bases are TGTGCCAGCAGTTCGGTTCTTAACTATGGCTACACCTTC. This translates into CASSSVLNYGYTF.

This clonotype was seen many times. The V gene is TRBV12-3 or TRBV12-4, the J gene TRBJ2-7, with 7 bases aligning to TRBD1. This CDR3 spans 14 amino acids. V lost 3 bases to trimming and J lost 2 bases; unmatched junction nucleotides: 4. This chain's CDR3 is CASSFRTGAYEQYF. The CDR3 coding sequence is TGTGCCAGCAGTTTTCGGACAGGTGCCTACGAGCAGTACTTC.

This clonotype was recorded many times. V gene TRBV5-1 combines with J gene TRBJ2-2; 8 bases agree with TRBD1. Germline V gives CDR1 SGHRS, CDR2 YFSETQ. With 4 bases clipped from V and 5 bases from J, the junction kept 10 bases outside the gene matches. The CDR3 runs to 16 residues. The CDR3 DNA sequence: TGCGCCAGCAGCACTTGGCGACAGGGGCGGACCGGGGAGCTGTTTTTT. Protein product: CASSTWRQGRTGELFF.

There are a few counts of this clonotype. The chain has TRBV20-1 and TRBJ2-3; 8 nucleotides line up with TRBD2. J gave up 1 base and V 6 bases, and 6 bases lay outside the gene matches. Germline lookup yields CDR1 DFQATT and CDR2 SNEGSKA (reference sequence). CDR3 length: 14 residues. CDR3 sequence: CSAVSGAGTDTQYF. Written as DNA, the CDR3 is TGCAGTGCCGTTAGCGGGGCGGGCACAGATACGCAGTATTTT.

The rearrangement joins TRBV4-1 to TRBJ2-3, with TRBD2 matching 10 bases. Germline CDR1 is MGHRA and CDR2 is YSYEKL. The trim removed 0 bases at V and 0 bases at J, leaving 6 bases unmatched. The CDR3 consists of 18 residues. DNA for the CDR3: TGCGCCAGCAGCCAAGATGACGGAGCGGGAGGGAGCACAGATACGCAGTATTTT. Translation: CASSQDDGAGGSTDTQYF.

This clonotype has ten or more counts. The chain links TRBV7-2 to TRBJ1-1; D not resolved. Trimming cost V 8 bases and J 7 bases, with 17 bases left between them. CDR3 length equals 13 residues. In germline, CDR1 is SGHTA, CDR2 FQGNSA. Here the CDR3 reads CASSFLGSIEAFF. The CDR3 DNA follows: TGTGCCAGCTCCTTCCTGGGGTCAATTGAAGCTTTCTTT.

The chain carries TRBV20-1 and TRBJ2-1; the D gene is possibly TRBD2 (6 bases). CDR3 length equals 11 residues. The germline V gene encodes CDR1 DFQATT and CDR2 SNEGSKA (reference sequence). V lost 5 bases and J 10 bases, leaving 12 bases between the germline ends. CDR3 nucleotide sequence: TGCAGTGCTGGCGGGGACCTGGAGCAGTTCTTC. Residues: CSAGGDLEQFF.

This clonotype was detected many times. The rearrangement uses TRBV20-1 and TRBJ2-2; D not resolved. The germline V gene has CDR1 DFQATT and CDR2 SNEGSKA (reference sequence). The CDR3 is made up of 12 amino acids. V gave up 5 bases and J gave up 7 bases, with 11 bases separating them. For the CDR3, the DNA is TGCAGTGCTCCCCACCTGGGCGGGGAGCTGTTTTTT. Translated, it gives CSAPHLGGELFF.

This clonotype was picked up a small number of times. J is TRBJ2-1 and V is TRBV7-6; possibly TRBD1 for D (7 bases). With 0 bases removed from V and 9 bases from J, the gap between germline ends came to 12 bases. The CDR3 has 14 amino acids. The germline V gene has CDR1 SGHVS and CDR2 FNYEAQ. This CDR3 reads CASSLANRGGEQFF. CDR3 bases: TGTGCCAGCAGCTTAGCGAACAGGGGAGGTGAGCAGTTCTTC. Full variable domain (missing parts from reference TRBV7-6 and TRBJ2-1): GAGVSQSPRYKVTKRGQDVALRCDPISGHVSLYWYRQALGQGPEFLTYFNYEAQQDKSGLPNDRFSAERPEGSISTLTIQRTEQRDSAMYRCASSLANRGGEQFFGPGTRLTVL.

This clonotype was picked up a small number of times. The chain couples TRBV10-3 to TRBJ2-3; TRBD2 is a possible D gene (7 bases). There are 15 residues in the CDR3. Trimming pared 3 bases from V and 4 bases from J, leaving 14 bases between. Germline V gene data show CDR1 as ENHRY and CDR2 as SYGVKD. The CDR3, as DNA: TGTGCCATCAGTGACTCGAGGGGGAGGGCAGATACGCAGTATTTT. Residues: CAISDSRGRADTQYF.

The chain couples TRBV12-3 or TRBV12-4 to TRBJ1-1; TRBD1 is a possible D gene (6 bases). The CDR3 runs to 15 residues. The ends were cut back, 6 bases at V and 0 bases at J, with 14 bases in the middle. The chain's CDR3 is CASRTGGRMNTEAFF. The CDR3 DNA reads TGTGCCAGCAGGACAGGTGGACGAATGAACACTGAAGCTTTCTTT.

The chain combines TRBV19 with TRBJ2-1; 7 bases are a match to TRBD2. The CDR3 spans 15 residues. Germline lookup yields CDR1 LNHDA and CDR2 SQIVND (reference sequence). The J segment lost 3 bases and the V segment lost 1 base, leaving 3 bases of the junction unmatched. The CDR3 loop reads CASSIAAGVYNEQFF. CDR3 sequence (DNA): TGTGCCAGTAGTATAGCGGCGGGAGTCTACAATGAGCAGTTCTTC.

The chain combines TRBV20-1 with TRBJ2-1, with TRBD2 as a possible D gene (7 bases). V was shortened by 3 bases and J by 7 bases, with 19 bases between the two germline ends. Germline V gene sequence: CDR1 DFQATT, CDR2 SNEGSKA (reference sequence). The length of the CDR3 is 15 residues. In DNA form, the CDR3 reads TGCAGTGCTAGTAGGGGGGGGGGCCTTAGGAATGAGCAGTTCTTC. Amino acids: CSASRGGGLRNEQFF.